This T cell receptor (beta chain) was identified during a study of neurological immune-mediated disorders. TCRdb used MiXCR to reprocess the 5' RACE reads, holding one entry per CDR3 protein. Among roughly 100,000 distinct CDR3 sequences listed, 10% to 12% were seen once. Time point denoted: longitudinal time-point 3. Trimming removed 1 base from V and 8 bases from J, with 12 bases in between. This CDR3 is built from 15 residues. Per germline, CDR1 LGHDT and CDR2 YNNKEL (reference sequence). This clonotype came up a few times. The source material was PBMCs. This chain uses TRBV3-1 with TRBJ1-6; no clear D. This receptor was obtained from a female donor with HTLV-1-associated myelopathy (HAM/TSP). CDR3: CASSQVPRVYSPLHF. The CDR3, as DNA: TGTGCCAGCAGCCAAGTTCCAAGGGTTTATTCACCCCTCCACTTT.